Presented here are 4 T cell receptor beta chains from one specimen sequenced in a study of radiotherapy plus CTLA-4 blockade in lung cancer. Data came from immunoSEQ multiplex PCR; TCRdb stores just in-frame clones and leaves some out. The repertoire holds tens of thousands of clones, 77% seen once, with about 4% in the top ten. Source: peripheral blood, taken from a patient treated with radiotherapy plus ipilimumab. The receptor set was obtained from a human donor with non-small cell lung cancer who had a partial response to radiotherapy plus ipilimumab.

This chain joins TRBV28 and TRBJ2-2; 8 bases are a match to TRBD2. The CDR3 has 15 residues. Germline V gives CDR1 MDHEN, CDR2 SYDVKM. J was trimmed by 4 bases and V by 2 bases; bases with no gene match: 3. The CDR3 region has the DNA TGTGCCAGCAGTTTAGTGCGGGGGGCCACCGGGGAGCTGTTTTTT. Protein product: CASSLVRGATGELFF.

This clone was detected only once. The V gene is TRBV6-1, the J gene TRBJ1-2; no firm D call. The ends were cut back, 2 bases at V and 2 bases at J, with 12 bases in the middle. From germline, CDR1 is MNHNS and CDR2 SASEGT. The CDR3 is 15 residues long. CDR3 protein: CASSETGGLNYGYTF. CDR3 coding DNA: TGTGCCAGCAGTGAAACGGGCGGACTAAACTATGGCTACACCTTC.

This clone occurred a few times. The chain employs TRBV13 and TRBJ2-3, with 12 bases aligning to TRBD1. J lost 2 bases, V lost 5 bases, and 5 bases had no gene match. Germline V gene data show CDR1 as PRHDT and CDR2 as FYEKMQ (reference sequence). This CDR3 has 16 amino acids. This CDR3 reads CASSEGTGGPTDTQYF. CDR3 bases: TGTGCCAGCAGCGAAGGGACAGGGGGCCCCACAGATACGCAGTATTTT.

The rearrangement links TRBV19 to TRBJ2-5; D is possibly TRBD1 (5 bases). Germline assignment: CDR1 LNHDA and CDR2 SQIVND (reference sequence). V was cut by 4 bases and J by 7 bases, with 13 bases left in between. CDR3 length: 13 amino acids. The CDR3 region is CASSRQGQGTQYF. DNA of the CDR3: TGTGCCAGTAGTAGGCAGGGCCAGGGGACCCAGTACTTC.